This T cell receptor (beta chain) was sequenced for a study of T cell responses to AZD1222 COVID-19 vaccine. Notes on the study in general: Spike-specific TCR breadth and depth grew following two AZD1222 doses. White British ancestry dominated among donors, who included more females, and clonal diversity was possibly underestimated.

Profiled with immunoSEQ multiplex PCR; TCRdb holds only in-frame clones, not every one. The sample lists 150,000 to 200,000 clones, approximately 91% seen once, with 0.99% in the top ten. With 8 bases removed from V and 2 bases from J, the gap between germline ends came to 12 bases. The V gene's germline CDR1 is SGHTA and CDR2 FQGNSA. The CDR3 loop spans 13 amino acids. Of note for this clone: The antigen remains undetermined.

The clonotype was recovered from an adult in good health. The sample was peripheral blood, taken on day 0 of AZD1222 vaccination. The rearrangement links TRBV7-2 to TRBJ1-2, with D perhaps matching TRBD1 (5 bases). CDR3 residues: CASARDLNYGYTF. In nucleotides, the CDR3 is TGTGCCAGCGCAAGGGACCTAAACTATGGCTACACCTTC.